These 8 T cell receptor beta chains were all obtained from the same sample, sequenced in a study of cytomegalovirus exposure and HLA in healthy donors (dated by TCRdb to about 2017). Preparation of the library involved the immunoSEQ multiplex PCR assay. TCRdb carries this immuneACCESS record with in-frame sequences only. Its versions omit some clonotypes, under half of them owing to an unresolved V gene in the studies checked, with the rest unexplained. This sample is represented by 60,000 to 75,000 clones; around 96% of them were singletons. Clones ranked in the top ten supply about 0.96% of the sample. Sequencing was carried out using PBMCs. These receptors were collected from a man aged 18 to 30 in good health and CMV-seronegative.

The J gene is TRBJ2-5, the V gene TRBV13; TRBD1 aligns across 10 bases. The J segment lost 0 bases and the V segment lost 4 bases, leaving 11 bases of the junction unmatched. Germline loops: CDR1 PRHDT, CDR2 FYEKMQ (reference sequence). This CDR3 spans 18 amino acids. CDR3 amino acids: CASSSGQGVVIYQETQYF. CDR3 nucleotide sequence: TGTGCCAGCAGCTCCGGACAGGGGGTAGTGATTTACCAAGAGACCCAGTACTTC. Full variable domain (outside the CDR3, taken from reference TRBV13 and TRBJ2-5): AAGVIQSPRHLIKEKRETATLKCYPIPRHDTVYWYQQGPGQDPQFLISFYEKMQSDKGSIPDRFSAQQFSDYHSELNMSSLELGDSALYFCASSSGQGVVIYQETQYFGPGTRLLVL.

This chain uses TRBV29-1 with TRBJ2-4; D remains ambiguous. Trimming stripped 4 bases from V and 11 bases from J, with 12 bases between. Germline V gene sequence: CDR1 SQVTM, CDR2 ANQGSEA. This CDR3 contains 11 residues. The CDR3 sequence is CSVVISRFQYF. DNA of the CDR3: TGCAGCGTTGTGATTAGTCGGTTTCAGTACTTC.

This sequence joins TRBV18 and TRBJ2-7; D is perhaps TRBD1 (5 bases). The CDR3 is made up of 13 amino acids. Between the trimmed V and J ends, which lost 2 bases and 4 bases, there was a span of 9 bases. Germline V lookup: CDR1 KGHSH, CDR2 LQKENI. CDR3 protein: CASSPGQRYEQYF. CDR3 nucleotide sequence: TGTGCCAGCTCACCAGGACAAAGGTACGAGCAGTACTTC.

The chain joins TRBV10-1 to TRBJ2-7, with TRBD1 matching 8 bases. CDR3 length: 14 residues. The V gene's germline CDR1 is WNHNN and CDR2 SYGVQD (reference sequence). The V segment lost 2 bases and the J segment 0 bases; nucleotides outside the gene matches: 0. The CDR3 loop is CASSEGQGSYEQYF. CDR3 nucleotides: TGCGCCAGCAGTGAGGGACAGGGCTCCTACGAGCAGTACTTC.

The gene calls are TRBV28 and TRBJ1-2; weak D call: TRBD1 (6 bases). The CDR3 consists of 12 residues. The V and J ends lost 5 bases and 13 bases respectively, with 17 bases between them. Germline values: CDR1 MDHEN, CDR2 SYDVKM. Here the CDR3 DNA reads TGTGCCAGCAGTCCTAGACAGGCTATTGTCACCTTC. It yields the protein CASSPRQAIVTF.

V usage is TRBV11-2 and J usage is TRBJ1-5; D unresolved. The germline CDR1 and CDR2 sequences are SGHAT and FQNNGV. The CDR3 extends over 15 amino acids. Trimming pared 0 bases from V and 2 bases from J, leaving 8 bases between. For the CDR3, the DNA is TGTGCCAGCAGCTTAGAGTACTCGGGCAATCAGCCCCAGCATTTT. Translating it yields CASSLEYSGNQPQHF.

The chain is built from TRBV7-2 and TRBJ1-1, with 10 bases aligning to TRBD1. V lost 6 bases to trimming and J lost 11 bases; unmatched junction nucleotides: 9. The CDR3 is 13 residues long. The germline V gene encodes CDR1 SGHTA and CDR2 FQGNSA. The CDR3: CASRSTGTGDAFF. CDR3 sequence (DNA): TGTGCCAGCAGGTCAACCGGGACAGGGGACGCTTTCTTT.

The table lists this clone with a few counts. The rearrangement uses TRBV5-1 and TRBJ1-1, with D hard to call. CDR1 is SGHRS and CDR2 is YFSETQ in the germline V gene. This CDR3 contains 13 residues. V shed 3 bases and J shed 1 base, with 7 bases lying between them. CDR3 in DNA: TGCGCCAGCAGCTCGCACACGAACACTGAAGCTTTCTTT. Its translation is CASSSHTNTEAFF.